These 9 T cell receptor beta chains came from one sample sequenced in a study of CD4 T cells in relation to SARS-CoV-2 and coronaviruses. Clones were read by immunoSEQ multiplex PCR, and TCRdb kept only the in-frame ones, dropping some. This table has about 59,000 clones, around 86% appearing once. The unexposed donors gave CD4+ T cells in about 2011-2019, prior to COVID-19. Sequences were obtained from memory CD4+ T cells from PBMCs. All receptors come from a human donor in good health.

This clone was counted a single time. V and J are TRBV6-6 and TRBJ2-3; either TRBD1 or TRBD2 may supply D (5 bases each). This CDR3 has 15 amino acids. With 11 bases removed from V and 0 bases from J, the gap between germline ends came to 18 bases. Germline V CDR1 and CDR2: MNHNY, SVGAGI (reference sequence). The CDR3 region has the DNA TGTGCCTGCCGTCCGGGACCCGCCAGCACAGATACGCAGTATTTT. Protein: CACRPGPASTDTQYF.

The chain couples TRBV20-1 to TRBJ1-5; no definite D call. V was pared by 3 bases and J by 4 bases, with 7 bases between. The CDR3 consists of 12 residues. CDR1 and CDR2 (germline): DFQATT, SNEGSKA (reference sequence). The CDR3 DNA reads as TGCAGTGCTAGTCTGATGAATCAGCCCCAGCATTTT. It encodes CSASLMNQPQHF.

The chain employs TRBV7-7 and TRBJ2-3, with D uncertain. The V end lost 5 bases, the J end lost 5 bases, and 17 bases lay between the germline ends. Per the germline V gene, CDR1 is SSHAT and CDR2 is FNYEAQ (reference sequence). CDR3 length equals 15 residues. The CDR3 loop reads CASSPSYRAGDTQYF. The CDR3 DNA sequence: TGTGCCAGCAGCCCCTCCTACCGGGCCGGAGATACGCAGTATTTT.

This sequence joins TRBV7-2 and TRBJ2-2; 11 bases map to TRBD2. Germline V gene lookup returns CDR1 SGHTA and CDR2 FQGNSA. Unmatched junction bases numbered 3, after V lost 5 bases and J lost 7 bases. The CDR3 runs to 14 residues. Here the CDR3 reads CASSPGLAVGELFF. CDR3 nucleotides: TGTGCCAGCAGCCCGGGACTAGCGGTCGGGGAGCTGTTTTTT.

The genes are TRBV30 and TRBJ2-1, with D unresolved. The CDR3 totals 12 residues. Germline V gene sequence: CDR1 GTSNPN, CDR2 SVGIG (reference sequence). V shed 1 base and J shed 7 bases, with 8 bases lying between them. CDR3 protein: CAWSESGNEQFF. The CDR3 bases are TGTGCCTGGAGTGAGTCAGGAAATGAGCAGTTCTTC.

This clone was detected only once. Written as DNA, the CDR3 is TGTGCCAGCAGTTTAGGACAGGGGAAGAGGGAGCAGTACTTC. It codes for CASSLGQGKREQYF. The chain couples TRBV28 to TRBJ2-7, with 9 bases lining up with TRBD1. This CDR3 contains 14 residues. CDR1 is MDHEN, CDR2 SYDVKM, per germline. Germline trimming cut 2 bases from V and 7 bases from J; bases unmatched to any gene: 6.

Note on this clone: The sample holds other DNA sequences that translate to the same CDR3. V and J are TRBV19 and TRBJ1-5; possibly TRBD1 for D (6 bases). The length of the CDR3 is 14 residues. V shed 3 bases and J shed 4 bases, with 10 bases lying between them. Germline V gene data show CDR1 as LNHDA and CDR2 as SQIVND (reference sequence). This CDR3 reads CASSIRDTNQPQHF. For the CDR3, the DNA is TGTGCCAGTAGTATCCGGGACACTAATCAGCCCCAGCATTTT.

This chain uses TRBV25-1 with TRBJ2-2; no reliable D call. The CDR3 consists of 13 residues. V lost 5 bases and J 6 bases, leaving 10 bases between the germline ends. Germline V lookup: CDR1 MGHDK, CDR2 SYGVNS. CDR3 bases: TGTGCCAGCAGTCTCCACCTGTCCGGGGAGCTGTTTTTT. This codes for CASSLHLSGELFF.

Comments on this clone: The DNA is omitted, as the CDR3 cannot be located on it reliably, and the CDR3 follows TCRdb's listing. This chain uses TRBV21-1 with TRBJ2-3; whether TRBD2, the table's D call, matches the DNA was not checked. TRBV21-1 is classified as a pseudogene. From its first to its last residue, the CDR3 has 16 amino acids. The CDR3 protein is CASSKWASGSTDTQYF.